These T cell receptor beta chains were read from a single sample in a study of T cell repertoires in cytomegalovirus infection. These TCRs' antigens remain unknown. TCRdb used MiXCR to reprocess the reads, holding one entry per CDR3 protein. Seen here are a few hundred thousand distinct CDR3 sequences, 40% observed once, and the top ten hold roughly 50%. The sample in question was cultured PBMCs, obtained from culture after CMV antigen stimulation. The source of these receptors is a human donor in good health (CMV status not recorded). Some clones in this sample may be carry-over from other donors' samples. Both conserved end residues are part of each CDR3. Each record gives: D gene, J gene, clone size, V gene, CDR3 DNA, CDR3 protein. A D gene is named only where the DNA matches it firmly. Size values are once, few and many counts, or a class for expanded clones, and some rows have none.

TRBD1 | TRBJ1-2 | few | TRBV7-9 | TGTGCCAGCAGCCCTCTTGGCAGGGGGTATGGCTACACCTTC | CASSPLGRGYGYTF
TRBD2 | TRBJ2-1 | few | TRBV11-3 | TGTGCCAGCAGCTTAGATGGACTAGCGTACAATGAGCAGTTCTTC | CASSLDGLAYNEQFF
- | TRBJ1-2 | few | TRBV7-8 | TGTGCCAGCAGCTTAGAAGGCAGCCCGCTGAGGGGCTACACCTTC | CASSLEGSPLRGYTF
- | TRBJ2-2 | - | TRBV5-4 | TGTGCCAGCAGCTCGGGACCGACTGGCACCGGGGAGCTGTTTTTT | CASSSGPTGTGELFF
TRBD2 | TRBJ2-1 | few | TRBV11-2 | TGTGCCAGCAGCTCCCGACTAGCGGCATACAATGAGCAGTTCTTC | CASSSRLAAYNEQFF
TRBD2 | TRBJ2-1 | few | TRBV7-2 | TGTGCCAGCAGCTCCATCGGGACTACCAATGAGCAGTTCTTC | CASSSIGTTNEQFF
- | TRBJ1-4 | few | TRBV19 | TGTGCCAGTAGCGATGGGGCAGACCATGAAAAACTGTTTTTT | CASSDGADHEKLFF
- | TRBJ2-7 | - | TRBV3-1 | TGTGCCAGCAGCCAATCCGGGACCCCCGTCGAGCAGTACTTC | CASSQSGTPVEQYF
TRBD1 | TRBJ1-3 | - | TRBV4-3 | TGCGCCAGCAGCCAAGAAAAGGGGACAGGCAATGGAAACACCATATATTTT | CASSQEKGTGNGNTIYF
TRBD1 | TRBJ2-7 | - | TRBV18 | TGTGCCAGCTCACCCGGGACAGACCTGTACGAGCAGTACTTC | CASSPGTDLYEQYF
TRBD1 | TRBJ1-6 | many | TRBV7-2 | TGTGCCAGCAGCCCCCGGGACAGGGAAGTGGATTCACCCCTCCACTTT | CASSPRDREVDSPLHF
TRBD1 | TRBJ1-5 | - | TRBV7-2 | TGTGCCAGCAGTCTCGGGACAGGGTATCAGCCCCAGCATTTT | CASSLGTGYQPQHF
- | TRBJ1-5 | - | TRBV19 | TGTGCCACCGAGGAGGGGGGGTATCAGCCCCAGCATTTT | CATEEGGYQPQHF
- | TRBJ1-4 | - | TRBV28 | TGTGCCAGCATCAGTAATGAAAAACTGTTTTTT | CASISNEKLFF
- | TRBJ1-1 | few | TRBV5-4 | TGTGCCAGCAGCCCGCTGCGAGGGGAAGGGATGAACACTGAAGCTTTCTTT | CASSPLRGEGMNTEAFF
TRBD1 | TRBJ1-1 | - | TRBV5-1 | TGCGCCAGCAGCTTACTGACAGGGGGCACTGAAGCTTTCTTT | CASSLLTGGTEAFF
- | TRBJ2-7 | few | TRBV7-6 | TGTGCCAGCAGCTTAGCGCGATCGACCGAGCAGTACTTC | CASSLARSTEQYF
- | TRBJ1-5 | few | TRBV10-1 | TGCGCCACCCCGCTCCACAGGGTATTTTGTAGAGGGAATCAGCCCCAGCATTTT | CATPLHRVFCRGNQPQHF
- | TRBJ2-5 | - | TRBV2 | TGTGCCAGCAGTGAGGTTAGGACCCTCCAAGAGACCCAGTACTTC | CASSEVRTLQETQYF
- | TRBJ1-1 | - | TRBV10-1 | TGCGCCAGCAGTGAGAAACGCGGCAGTAACACTGAAGCTTTCTTT | CASSEKRGSNTEAFF
TRBD2 | TRBJ2-1 | - | TRBV7-9 | TGTGCCAGCACCTCGGGGGGGACTAGCGGGACGAGTGAGCAGTTCTTC | CASTSGGTSGTSEQFF
- | TRBJ2-7 | few | TRBV6-6 | TGTGCCAGCAGTTACTCGAGTCAGGAGTTCTACGAGCAGTACTTC | CASSYSSQEFYEQYF
- | TRBJ2-1 | - | TRBV7-6 | TGTGCCAGCAGCGCCCTCGCGGCAGGGCCCTACAATGAGCAGTTCTTC | CASSALAAGPYNEQFF
TRBD2 | TRBJ2-5 | - | TRBV6-1 | TGTGCCAGCAGAAGGACTAGCGGGGGGGCGGCGGGTGAGACCCAGTACTTC | CASRRTSGGAAGETQYF
- | TRBJ2-3 | - | TRBV7-9 | TGTGCCAGCAGCTTTAGGGACAAGACTAGCACAGATACGCAGTATTTT | CASSFRDKTSTDTQYF
- | TRBJ1-3 | few | TRBV7-4 | TGTGCCAGCAGCTTTTGGGGGCAAAGCTCTGGAAACACCATATATTTT | CASSFWGQSSGNTIYF
TRBD2 | TRBJ2-2 | - | TRBV20-1 | TGCAGTGCTTCCGGGACTACAGACACCGGGGAGCTGTTTTTT | CSASGTTDTGELFF
- | TRBJ1-3 | - | TRBV2 | TGTGCCAGCTCCCTTTCCAGGGGCTCTGGAAACACCATATATTTT | CASSLSRGSGNTIYF
TRBD1 | TRBJ1-4 | - | TRBV7-9 | TGTGCCAGCAACGACAGGGTCAGTGAAAAACTGTTTTTT | CASNDRVSEKLFF
TRBD1 | TRBJ2-1 | - | TRBV28 | TGTGCCAGCCGGGACAGGGACCCGTCGAGCTCCTACAATGAGCAGTTCTTC | CASRDRDPSSSYNEQFF
- | TRBJ1-2 | - | TRBV19 | TGTGCCAGTAGGCCCCAACCCTCCAGGGGATATGGCTACACCTTC | CASRPQPSRGYGYTF
TRBD1 | TRBJ1-2 | few | TRBV2 | TGTGCCAGCAGTTATGACAGGGGTCGGGGCTACACCTTC | CASSYDRGRGYTF
- | TRBJ2-3 | - | TRBV7-2 | TGTGCCAGCAGCTATAGGGCCACCACAGATACGCAGTATTTT | CASSYRATTDTQYF
- | TRBJ1-5 | - | TRBV2 | TGTGCCAGCAGAGGGGGGCGAGGGGATCCTCCTAATCAGCCCCAGCATTTT | CASRGGRGDPPNQPQHF
- | TRBJ2-7 | - | TRBV9 | TGTGCCAGCAGCACCGGGACATATCCCTACGAGCAGTACTTC | CASSTGTYPYEQYF
- | TRBJ2-3 | - | TRBV20-1 | TGCGGGGCACCAGGGATAGGAGCAGATACGCAGTATTTT | CGAPGIGADTQYF
- | TRBJ2-1 | few | TRBV4-3 | TGCGCCAGCAGCCAAGTCGAGTTCAGGGTGGACCCTCTAAGCCTTAATATTACCTACAATGAGCAGTTCTTC | CASSQVEFRVDPLSLNITYNEQFF
TRBD2 | TRBJ2-1 | many | TRBV7-2 | TGTGCCAGCAGCTCTGGACTAGCGGGAGGGGATGAGCAGTTCTTC | CASSSGLAGGDEQFF
TRBD1 | TRBJ2-3 | few | TRBV12-3/TRBV12-4 | TGTGCCAGCGGAAGAGAGGGGGCCACAGATACGCAGTATTTT | CASGREGATDTQYF
- | TRBJ1-3 | - | TRBV18 | TGTGCCAGCTCACCTCCGACCGCCGGGCGCGGCACCATATATTTT | CASSPPTAGRGTIYF
- | TRBJ1-1 | - | TRBV12-3/TRBV12-4 | TGTGCCAGCAGTAATACCCGTTTTGAAGCTTTCTTT | CASSNTRFEAFF
- | TRBJ2-7 | - | TRBV7-8 | TGTGCCAGCAGCTACAGGGCGTCTTCCGAGCAGTACTTC | CASSYRASSEQYF
TRBD2 | TRBJ2-1 | - | TRBV6-1 | TGTGCCAGCAGTGTACTAGCGGGGGGGAGCTCCTACAATGAGCAGTTCTTC | CASSVLAGGSSYNEQFF
- | TRBJ1-3 | - | TRBV25-1 | TGTGCCAGCAGTGACTTGGGGGCTGGTGGAAACACCATATATTTT | CASSDLGAGGNTIYF